This entry features one T cell receptor (beta chain) sequence. Its antigen is currently unknown. Trimming removed 4 bases at V and 9 bases at J, with 7 bases between. The germline V gene encodes CDR1 MNHEY and CDR2 SMNVEV (reference sequence). This CDR3 region has 11 residues. The time point was: week 47, end of study. Doses comprised 300 ug of mutant IDH1 20-mer peptide each, plus topical imiquimod. The data are from a study of a mutant IDH1 vaccine in newly diagnosed glioma. Turning to the study itself: The treated population exhibited a male proportion of about 60%, a female proportion of roughly 40%, and a mean age of about 40 years. The study, taken as a whole, reports: Vaccination induced immune responses in roughly 93% of patients.

Here immunoSEQ multiplex PCR was the method, and the copy in TCRdb shows in-frame clones only, minus some. The sample yields about 94,000 clones, 85% to 90% seen once. The sample in question was PBMCs, obtained from a glioma patient whose treatment included an IDH1 peptide vaccine. V is TRBV27 and J is TRBJ2-1; no clear D. This sequence originates from a woman aged 45-65 years with glioma. The CDR3, as DNA: TGTGCCAGCAGTTCCTTGATTGAGCAGTTCTTC. Translation: CASSSLIEQFF.